This TCR beta chain originates from a study of molecular identifiers for immune sequencing clone quantification. Whole-study results and caveats: Clones above 20 RNA copies contained over 99% of effector molecules and under 1% of naive molecules.

As to this clonotype: Its antigen is still unknown. A read error is possible here, since a much larger clone lies one base away.

The CDR3 is made up of 15 amino acids. CDR1 and CDR2 from the germline V gene are MNHEY and SMNVEV (reference sequence). MiXCR, run by TCRdb on the PCR reads, gives a single entry per CDR3 protein. The sample holds tens of thousands of distinct CDR3 sequences, approximately 18% seen once. The receptor was derived from a human donor in good health. Some libraries in this study had Jurkat cell RNA spiked in. The chain combines TRBV27 with TRBJ2-2; unclear D gene. The sequencing sample was made of naive CD8+ T cells from blood, with Jurkat cell RNA spiked in. Subset here: FACS-sorted CD8+CD4-CCR7+CD45RA+ naive T cells. As DNA, the CDR3 is TGTACCAGCAGTCCCTCGGGCGCTAACACCGGGGAGCTGTTTTTT. It codes for CTSSPSGANTGELFF.